The rows below give T cell receptor beta chains drawn from one sample of a study of CD8 T cells in ankylosing spondylitis. One entry per CDR3 protein, called by TCRdb with MiXCR from the 5' RACE reads. The sample contains some 42,000 distinct CDR3 sequences, less than 3.5% of which appear only once. The specimen sequenced was blood, either unsorted or a sorted T cell fraction (not recorded which). The source is a male donor with ankylosing spondylitis or in good health (not recorded which). CDR3s include the opening cysteine and the closing phenylalanine or tryptophan. The order of the fields is V gene, D gene, clone size, J gene, CDR3 DNA, CDR3 protein. D genes are given only for firm matches. Clone size, where shown, is once, few, many, or a class for clones that have expanded.

v_gene: TRBV9
d_gene: TRBD1
abundance: many
j_gene: TRBJ2-4
CDR3nt: TGTGCCAGCAGCGCATCAGGGGGTAGTGTATCCAAAAACATTCAGTACTTC
CDR3aa: CASSASGGSVSKNIQYF

v_gene: TRBV9
d_gene: -
abundance: many
j_gene: TRBJ2-1
CDR3nt: TGTGCCAGCAGCGTAGGGGGCAGCGAGATATTCAATGAGCAGTTCTTC
CDR3aa: CASSVGGSEIFNEQFF

v_gene: TRBV9
d_gene: -
abundance: many
j_gene: TRBJ2-2
CDR3nt: TGTGCCAGCAGCGTAGGTGCTAGAGGTACCGGGGAGCTGTTTTTT
CDR3aa: CASSVGARGTGELFF

v_gene: TRBV9
d_gene: TRBD2
abundance: many
j_gene: TRBJ2-1
CDR3nt: TGTGCCAGCAGCGTAGGACCCAGCGGGAGGGCCTCTGAGCAGTTCTTC
CDR3aa: CASSVGPSGRASEQFF

v_gene: TRBV9
d_gene: TRBD1
abundance: many
j_gene: TRBJ2-2
CDR3nt: TGTGCCAGCAGCGTCCGGGACAGCCCTTACACCGGGGAGCTGTTTTTT
CDR3aa: CASSVRDSPYTGELFF

v_gene: TRBV9
d_gene: -
abundance: -
j_gene: TRBJ2-2
CDR3nt: TGTGCCAGAACCCTGGGCGGGGGCCCGGACACCGGGGACCTGTTTTTT
CDR3aa: CARTLGGGPDTGDLFF

v_gene: TRBV9
d_gene: TRBD2
abundance: many
j_gene: TRBJ2-7
CDR3nt: TGTGCCAGCAGCCCTCGGCCCCCCGGGACTAGCAACCACGAGCAGTACTTC
CDR3aa: CASSPRPPGTSNHEQYF

v_gene: TRBV9
d_gene: -
abundance: many
j_gene: TRBJ2-2
CDR3nt: TGTGCCAGCAGCGTAGTGGTAGCGGTGAACACCGGGGAGCTGTTTTTT
CDR3aa: CASSVVVAVNTGELFF

v_gene: TRBV9
d_gene: -
abundance: many
j_gene: TRBJ2-7
CDR3nt: TGTGCCAGCAGCGTAGGGGAAGGCCTGGCCTACGAGCAGTACTTC
CDR3aa: CASSVGEGLAYEQYF

v_gene: TRBV9
d_gene: TRBD2
abundance: many
j_gene: TRBJ2-1
CDR3nt: TGTGCCAGCAGCGTGACCGGGACTACGTACAATGAGCAGTTCTTC
CDR3aa: CASSVTGTTYNEQFF

v_gene: TRBV9
d_gene: -
abundance: medium-sized
j_gene: TRBJ2-5
CDR3nt: TGTGCCAGCAGCGAGACTCCGGGAGCGAGCGATGAGACCCAGTACTTC
CDR3aa: CASSETPGASDETQYF

v_gene: TRBV9
d_gene: TRBD1
abundance: many
j_gene: TRBJ1-2
CDR3nt: TGTGCCAGCAGCGTTGGGACAGCCCCTGGCTATGGCTACACCTTC
CDR3aa: CASSVGTAPGYGYTF

v_gene: TRBV9
d_gene: -
abundance: many
j_gene: TRBJ2-3
CDR3nt: TGTGCCAGCAGCGTTACTAGCAGCACAGATACGCAGTATTTT
CDR3aa: CASSVTSSTDTQYF

v_gene: TRBV9
d_gene: -
abundance: many
j_gene: TRBJ2-1
CDR3nt: TGTGCCAGCAGCGTAGTGAGTAGCGGAGCCTACAATGAGCAGTTCTTC
CDR3aa: CASSVVSSGAYNEQFF

v_gene: TRBV9
d_gene: -
abundance: many
j_gene: TRBJ2-1
CDR3nt: TGTGCCAGCAGCGTAGGGCCTGGGGAGCAGTTCTTC
CDR3aa: CASSVGPGEQFF

v_gene: TRBV9
d_gene: TRBD1
abundance: many
j_gene: TRBJ1-4
CDR3nt: TGTGCCAGCAGCATTCGACAGGGTGCTAATGAAAAACTGTTTTTT
CDR3aa: CASSIRQGANEKLFF

v_gene: TRBV9
d_gene: TRBD2
abundance: many
j_gene: TRBJ2-3
CDR3nt: TGTGCCAGCAGCCCCAGCGGGAGGGGTTTCACAGATACGCAGTATTTT
CDR3aa: CASSPSGRGFTDTQYF

v_gene: TRBV9
d_gene: -
abundance: many
j_gene: TRBJ2-1
CDR3nt: TGTGCCAGCAGCGTTAGGGCGGGACTCAACAATGAGCAGTTCTTC
CDR3aa: CASSVRAGLNNEQFF

v_gene: TRBV9
d_gene: TRBD2
abundance: many
j_gene: TRBJ2-3
CDR3nt: TGTGCCAGCAGCGTAGGTCAAGCGGGAGCAGATACGCAGTATTTT
CDR3aa: CASSVGQAGADTQYF

v_gene: TRBV9
d_gene: -
abundance: many
j_gene: TRBJ2-5
CDR3nt: TGTGCCAGCAGGCCGGAAGTAGCGCGAGGGGAGACCCAGTACTTC
CDR3aa: CASRPEVARGETQYF

v_gene: TRBV9
d_gene: TRBD2
abundance: many
j_gene: TRBJ2-2
CDR3nt: TGTGCCAGCAGCGTGGGGGAGGGGACCGGGGAGCTGTTTTTT
CDR3aa: CASSVGEGTGELFF

v_gene: TRBV9
d_gene: TRBD2
abundance: many
j_gene: TRBJ2-2
CDR3nt: TGTGCCAGCAGCCCTCAGGGAGGGCCCACCGGGGAGCTGTTTTTT
CDR3aa: CASSPQGGPTGELFF

v_gene: TRBV9
d_gene: TRBD1
abundance: many
j_gene: TRBJ2-5
CDR3nt: TGTGCCAGCAGCCCCCAGTCGGGACAGGGCTTTCAAGAGACCCAGTACTTC
CDR3aa: CASSPQSGQGFQETQYF

v_gene: TRBV9
d_gene: -
abundance: many
j_gene: TRBJ2-5
CDR3nt: TGTGCCAGCAGCGCCAGGACAGAAGAGACCCAGTACTTC
CDR3aa: CASSARTEETQYF

v_gene: TRBV9
d_gene: -
abundance: many
j_gene: TRBJ2-5
CDR3nt: TGTGCCAGCAGCGAGGGGACCCCCGGGGGGACCCAGTACTTC
CDR3aa: CASSEGTPGGTQYF

v_gene: TRBV9
d_gene: -
abundance: many
j_gene: TRBJ2-1
CDR3nt: TGTGCCAGCAGCGCCACTTCCGCAGGCGAGCAGTTCTTC
CDR3aa: CASSATSAGEQFF

v_gene: TRBV9
d_gene: TRBD2
abundance: many
j_gene: TRBJ2-3
CDR3nt: TGTGCCAGCAGCGAGAAGACTAGCGGGAGGCTGAATTCTGGCACAGATACGCAGTATTTT
CDR3aa: CASSEKTSGRLNSGTDTQYF

v_gene: TRBV9
d_gene: TRBD1
abundance: many
j_gene: TRBJ2-3
CDR3nt: TGTGCCAGCAGCGGCCGGGACAGGGGGCTGGATACGCAGTATTTT
CDR3aa: CASSGRDRGLDTQYF

v_gene: TRBV9
d_gene: -
abundance: many
j_gene: TRBJ1-1
CDR3nt: TGTGCCAGCAGCGTAGGTCCCTTGTACATGAACACTGAAGCTTTCTTT
CDR3aa: CASSVGPLYMNTEAFF

v_gene: TRBV9
d_gene: -
abundance: many
j_gene: TRBJ2-2
CDR3nt: TGTGCCAGCAGCGTAGTTTCAGTCACCGGGGAGCTGTTTTTT
CDR3aa: CASSVVSVTGELFF

v_gene: TRBV9
d_gene: -
abundance: few
j_gene: TRBJ1-2
CDR3nt: TGTGCCAGCAGCGTTAGGGCAGGAGGCTATGGCTACACCTTC
CDR3aa: CASSVRAGGYGYTF

v_gene: TRBV9
d_gene: TRBD2
abundance: many
j_gene: TRBJ2-2
CDR3nt: TGTGCCAGCAGCGTTAGCGGGTACCACACCGGGGAGCTGTTTTTT
CDR3aa: CASSVSGYHTGELFF

v_gene: TRBV9
d_gene: TRBD2
abundance: few
j_gene: TRBJ2-2
CDR3nt: TGTGCCAGCAGCGTAGAGGGCGGGGGGAACACCGGGGAGCTGTTTTTT
CDR3aa: CASSVEGGGNTGELFF

v_gene: TRBV9
d_gene: TRBD2
abundance: once
j_gene: TRBJ2-1
CDR3nt: TGTGCCAGCAGCCCCCGGGGGACTAGCGGAGGGAATGAGCAGTTCTTC
CDR3aa: CASSPRGTSGGNEQFF

v_gene: TRBV9
d_gene: TRBD1
abundance: many
j_gene: TRBJ1-1
CDR3nt: TGTGCCAGCAGCGCCCTCGGGACAGGGTTGTTAGGCACTGAAGCTTTCTTT
CDR3aa: CASSALGTGLLGTEAFF

v_gene: TRBV9
d_gene: -
abundance: -
j_gene: TRBJ2-7
CDR3nt: TGTGCCAGCAGCTCCTTCCCCTACGAGCAGTACTTC
CDR3aa: CASSSFPYEQYF

v_gene: TRBV9
d_gene: TRBD2
abundance: many
j_gene: TRBJ2-1
CDR3nt: TGTGCCAGCAGCGTAGTGGGGGACTATCTGAATGAGCAGTTCTTC
CDR3aa: CASSVVGDYLNEQFF

v_gene: TRBV9
d_gene: -
abundance: many
j_gene: TRBJ2-2
CDR3nt: TGTGCCAGCAGCGTAATTCAGGACACCGGGGAGCTGTTTTTT
CDR3aa: CASSVIQDTGELFF

v_gene: TRBV9
d_gene: -
abundance: many
j_gene: TRBJ2-5
CDR3nt: TGTGCCAGCAGCGTAGCTGGAGGCGGGCGAGGCCAAGAGACCCAGTACTTC
CDR3aa: CASSVAGGGRGQETQYF

v_gene: TRBV9
d_gene: TRBD2
abundance: many
j_gene: TRBJ2-3
CDR3nt: TGTGCCAGCAGCGTAGGAGGAGCGGGAGTGGCAGATACGCAGTATTTT
CDR3aa: CASSVGGAGVADTQYF

v_gene: TRBV9
d_gene: -
abundance: many
j_gene: TRBJ2-1
CDR3nt: TGTGCCAGCAGCGTAGGGACTGGCGCACGGTACGGCTCCTACAATGAGCAGTTCTTC
CDR3aa: CASSVGTGARYGSYNEQFF

v_gene: TRBV21-1
d_gene: -
abundance: many
j_gene: TRBJ2-1
CDR3nt: TGTGCCAGCAGCCCGAGAGGAGGGGGCGGTGAGCAGTTCTTC
CDR3aa: CASSPRGGGGEQFF

v_gene: TRBV9
d_gene: -
abundance: many
j_gene: TRBJ1-3
CDR3nt: TGTGCCAGCAGCGTGATGAGTGGCTCTGGAAACACCATATATTTT
CDR3aa: CASSVMSGSGNTIYF

v_gene: TRBV9
d_gene: -
abundance: many
j_gene: TRBJ2-3
CDR3nt: TGTGCCAGCAGCGTAGAGAGGGCCCCCACAGATACGCAGTATTTT
CDR3aa: CASSVERAPTDTQYF

v_gene: TRBV9
d_gene: TRBD1
abundance: many
j_gene: TRBJ1-4
CDR3nt: TGTGCCAGCAGCGTGGGACAGCGGCTTAATGAAAAACTGTTTTTT
CDR3aa: CASSVGQRLNEKLFF

v_gene: TRBV9
d_gene: TRBD1
abundance: many
j_gene: TRBJ1-1
CDR3nt: TGTGCCAGCAGCGAAACAGGGGCTATCACTGAAGCTTTCTTT
CDR3aa: CASSETGAITEAFF

v_gene: TRBV9
d_gene: TRBD2
abundance: many
j_gene: TRBJ2-3
CDR3nt: TGTGCCAGCAGCGTCCAACTAGCGGGAGGGCGGGATACGCAGTATTTT
CDR3aa: CASSVQLAGGRDTQYF

v_gene: TRBV9
d_gene: -
abundance: many
j_gene: TRBJ2-1
CDR3nt: TGTGCCAGCAGCCGCCCCGATGGCAATGAGCAGTTCTTC
CDR3aa: CASSRPDGNEQFF

v_gene: TRBV9
d_gene: TRBD1
abundance: many
j_gene: TRBJ1-4
CDR3nt: TGTGCCAGCAGCTTTTCGACAGGGACTGCAACTAATGAAAAACTGTTTTTT
CDR3aa: CASSFSTGTATNEKLFF

v_gene: TRBV9
d_gene: TRBD2
abundance: many
j_gene: TRBJ2-1
CDR3nt: TGTGCCTCTGCAAGGGGGACTAGCGGGTACAATGAGCAGTTCTTC
CDR3aa: CASARGTSGYNEQFF

v_gene: TRBV9
d_gene: -
abundance: many
j_gene: TRBJ2-3
CDR3nt: TGTGCCAGCAGCGTATCCTTTAGGGATACGCAGTATTTT
CDR3aa: CASSVSFRDTQYF

v_gene: TRBV9
d_gene: -
abundance: -
j_gene: TRBJ2-7
CDR3nt: TGTGCCAGCAGCGTAGGAGGGATGTCCTACGAGCAGTACTTC
CDR3aa: CASSVGGMSYEQYF

v_gene: TRBV9
d_gene: -
abundance: many
j_gene: TRBJ2-3
CDR3nt: TGTGCCAGCAGCGTAGGGTCTAGCAGTTCTAGCACAGATACGCAGTATTTT
CDR3aa: CASSVGSSSSSTDTQYF

v_gene: TRBV28
d_gene: -
abundance: many
j_gene: TRBJ2-5
CDR3nt: TGTGCCAGCAGTTCCCCCCCAAGGTCAGAGACCCAGTACTTC
CDR3aa: CASSSPPRSETQYF